The T cell receptor (beta chain) under discussion was sequenced for a study of blood T cell repertoires in COVID-19. Per the authors' pipeline: Counts of nucleated cells, estimated from reference gene primer amplification, were obtained. Some clones are missing from TCRdb's copy, which holds only in-frame ones; the method was immunoSEQ multiplex PCR. V and J calls and clone size are given by that table; D and trimming were obtained from the DNA. Among a few hundred thousand clones listed, approximately 88% were seen once. The CDR3 is 12 amino acids. Per germline, CDR1 SNHLY and CDR2 FYNNEI. After removal of 6 bases from V and 5 bases from J, the junction contained 4 bases not matched to a gene. Seattle enrolled patients during active infection and tracked them longitudinally.

The gene calls are TRBV2 and TRBJ2-7, with TRBD1 matching over 7 bases. The receptor was derived from a woman aged 25-40 years with COVID-19, enrolled during active disease. Sequences were obtained from peripheral blood. For the CDR3, the DNA is TGTGCCAGCAGGAAGGGGGCCGACGAGCAGTACTTC. The encoded protein is CASRKGADEQYF. Using reference TRBV2 and TRBJ2-7 for the parts outside the CDR3, the full variable domain is EPEVTQTPSHQVTQMGQEVILRCVPISNHLYFYWYRQILGQKVEFLVSFYNNEISEKSEIFDDQFSVERPDGSNFTLKIRSTKLEDSAMYFCASRKGADEQYFGPGTRLTVT.